The entry below describes one TCR beta chain. What it binds is not known. The source of the sample is a study of T-cell memory formation after mild COVID-19. From 5'RACE with constant-segment primers came TCR alpha and TCR beta cDNA libraries that carried sample barcodes and UMIs. TCRdb reprocessed the 5' RACE reads via MiXCR and lists one record per CDR3 protein. The table lists 140,000 to 150,000 distinct CDR3 sequences, under 25% of them singletons. Study-wide results and limits: Contracting clones localized mainly to CM and EM when CD4+ and mainly to EMRA when CD8+. Whether second-wave clones peaking at day 37 were SARS-CoV-2 specific went unconfirmed. Day 15 to 85 contracting clones showed balanced CD4/CD8; day 15 to 37 expanders favored CD4+.

The source is an adult woman who had mild COVID-19 (a few samples of this study predate the infection). Cell type and time point are not known. Sequencing used PBMCs or a T cell subset sorted from them (not recorded which).

CDR3 loop: CASSIKRDSPLHF. For the CDR3, the DNA is TGTGCCAGCAGCATAAAAAGAGATTCACCCCTCCACTTT. The genes are TRBV7-2 and TRBJ1-6; D is unclear. CDR1 SGHTA and CDR2 FQGNSA come from the germline V gene. The CDR3 sequence is 13 residues long. With 5 bases removed from V and 8 bases from J, the gap between germline ends came to 10 bases.